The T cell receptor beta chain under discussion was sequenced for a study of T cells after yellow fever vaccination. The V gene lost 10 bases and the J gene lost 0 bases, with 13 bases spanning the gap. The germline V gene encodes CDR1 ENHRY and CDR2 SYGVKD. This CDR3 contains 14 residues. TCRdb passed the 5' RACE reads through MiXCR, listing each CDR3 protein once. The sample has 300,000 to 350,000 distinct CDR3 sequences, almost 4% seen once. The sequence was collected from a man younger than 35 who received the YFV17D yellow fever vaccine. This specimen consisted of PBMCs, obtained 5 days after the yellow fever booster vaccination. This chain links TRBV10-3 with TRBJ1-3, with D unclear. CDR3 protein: CATKAANSGNTIYF. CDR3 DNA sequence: TGTGCCACCAAGGCAGCCAACTCTGGAAACACCATATATTTT.